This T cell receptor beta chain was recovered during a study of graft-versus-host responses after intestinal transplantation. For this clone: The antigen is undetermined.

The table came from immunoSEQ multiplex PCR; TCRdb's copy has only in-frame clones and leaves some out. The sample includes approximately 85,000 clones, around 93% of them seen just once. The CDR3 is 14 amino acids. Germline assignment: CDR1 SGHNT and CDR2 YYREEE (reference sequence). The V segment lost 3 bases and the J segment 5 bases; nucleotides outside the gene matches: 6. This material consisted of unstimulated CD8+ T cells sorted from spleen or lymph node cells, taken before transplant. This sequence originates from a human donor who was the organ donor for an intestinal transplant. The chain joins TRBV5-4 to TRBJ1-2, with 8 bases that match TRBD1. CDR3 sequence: CASSSRQGYYGYTF. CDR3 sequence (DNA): TGTGCCAGCAGCTCTCGACAGGGGTATTATGGCTACACCTTC. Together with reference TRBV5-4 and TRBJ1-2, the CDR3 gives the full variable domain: ETGVTQSPTHLIKTRGQQVTLRCSSQSGHNTVSWYQQALGQGPQFIFQYYREEENGRGNFPPRFSGLQFPNYSSELNVNALELDDSALYLCASSSRQGYYGYTFGSGTRLTVV.